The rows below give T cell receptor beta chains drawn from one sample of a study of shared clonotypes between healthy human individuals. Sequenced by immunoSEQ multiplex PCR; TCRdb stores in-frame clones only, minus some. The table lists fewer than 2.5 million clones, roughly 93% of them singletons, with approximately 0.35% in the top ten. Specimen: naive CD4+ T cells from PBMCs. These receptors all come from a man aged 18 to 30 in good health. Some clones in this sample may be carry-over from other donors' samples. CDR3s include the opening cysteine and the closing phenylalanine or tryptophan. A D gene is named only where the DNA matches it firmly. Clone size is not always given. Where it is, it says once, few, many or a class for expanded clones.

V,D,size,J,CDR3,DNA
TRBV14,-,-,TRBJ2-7,CASSPGGSGGAYEQYF,TGTGCCAGCAGCCCAGGAGGCTCAGGAGGGGCCTACGAGCAGTACTTC
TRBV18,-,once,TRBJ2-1,CASSFYGSSYNEQFF,TGTGCCAGCTCATTTTACGGTAGCTCCTACAATGAGCAGTTCTTC
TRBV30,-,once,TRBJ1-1,CAWSVHRLLGEAFF,TGTGCCTGGAGTGTACATCGGCTATTGGGGGAAGCTTTCTTT
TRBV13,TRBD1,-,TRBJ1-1,CASSLGDRRTEAFF,TGTGCCAGCAGCTTAGGGGACAGGAGGACTGAAGCTTTCTTT
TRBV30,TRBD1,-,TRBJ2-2,CAWGTGGAGELFF,TGTGCCTGGGGGACAGGGGGTGCCGGGGAGCTGTTTTTT
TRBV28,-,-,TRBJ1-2,CASSLQGGYGYTF,TGTGCCAGCAGCTTACAGGGTGGCTATGGCTACACCTTC
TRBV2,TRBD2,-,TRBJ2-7,CASGLAGSYEQYF,TGTGCCAGCGGACTAGCAGGCTCCTACGAGCAGTACTTC
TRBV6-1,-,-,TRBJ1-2,CASSEAGGYGYTF,TGTGCCAGCAGTGAAGCTGGAGGGTACGGCTACACCTTC
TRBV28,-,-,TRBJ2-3,CASSLDGAGADTQYF,TGTGCCAGCAGTTTAGACGGGGCGGGCGCAGATACGCAGTATTTT
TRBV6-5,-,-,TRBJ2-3,CASSYADTQYF,TGTGCCAGCAGTTACGCGGATACGCAGTATTTT
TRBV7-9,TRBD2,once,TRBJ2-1,CASSLGHRTRDYVYNEQFF,TGTGCCAGCAGCTTAGGCCACAGAACCCGGGACTATGTCTACAATGAGCAGTTCTTC
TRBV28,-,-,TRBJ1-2,CASSKKPDGYTF,TGTGCCAGCAGCAAAAAACCGGATGGCTACACCTTC
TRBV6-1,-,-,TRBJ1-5,CASSADSFNQPQHF,TGTGCCAGCAGTGCAGACAGCTTCAATCAGCCCCAGCATTTT
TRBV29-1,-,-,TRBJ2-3,CSVEQLTDTQYF,TGCAGCGTTGAACAGCTCACAGATACGCAGTATTTT
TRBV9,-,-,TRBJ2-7,CASSVSGTGYEQYF,TGTGCCAGCAGCGTATCCGGGACCGGCTACGAGCAGTACTTC
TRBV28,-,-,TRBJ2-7,CASGSLIGEQYF,TGTGCCAGCGGGAGCCTGATAGGCGAGCAGTACTTC
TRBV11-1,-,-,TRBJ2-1,CASSLVPASASSYNEQFF,TGTGCCAGCAGCTTAGTACCCGCATCGGCGAGCTCCTACAATGAGCAGTTCTTC
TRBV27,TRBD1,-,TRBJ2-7,CASSPGTGATYEQYF,TGTGCCAGCAGTCCAGGGACAGGGGCCACCTACGAGCAGTACTTC
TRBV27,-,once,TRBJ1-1,CASSQVARGEAFF,TGTGCCAGCAGCCAAGTTGCCAGGGGAGAAGCTTTCTTT
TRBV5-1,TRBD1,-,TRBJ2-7,CASSKLTGGPYEQYF,TGCGCCAGCAGCAAACTCACAGGGGGCCCCTACGAGCAGTACTTC
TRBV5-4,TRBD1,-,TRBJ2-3,CASSSGTGAGTQYF,TGTGCCAGCAGTTCCGGGACAGGGGCAGGTACGCAGTATTTT
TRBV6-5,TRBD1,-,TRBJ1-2,CASSYGIGGHGYTF,TGTGCCAGCAGTTACGGCATAGGGGGCCATGGCTACACCTTC
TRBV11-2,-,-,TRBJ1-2,CASSLGLDYGYTF,TGTGCCAGCAGCTTAGGGTTGGACTATGGCTACACCTTC
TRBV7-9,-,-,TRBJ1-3,CASSFTTGGNTIYF,TGTGCCAGCAGCTTCACGACAGGAGGAAACACCATATATTTT
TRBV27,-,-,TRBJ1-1,CASSLLGAEAFF,TGTGCCAGCAGTTTATTGGGGGCTGAAGCTTTCTTT
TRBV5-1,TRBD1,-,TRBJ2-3,CASSLRQGHTDTQYF,TGCGCCAGCAGCTTGAGACAGGGTCACACAGATACGCAGTATTTT
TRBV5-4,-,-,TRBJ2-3,CASSLTRRVGTQYF,TGTGCCAGCAGCTTGACCAGGCGGGTAGGAACGCAGTATTTT
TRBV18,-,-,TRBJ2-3,CASSPQGTDTQYF,TGTGCCAGCTCACCACAAGGTACAGATACGCAGTATTTT
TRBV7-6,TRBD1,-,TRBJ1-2,CASSFRTGGGGYTF,TGTGCCAGCAGCTTTAGGACAGGGGGTGGTGGCTACACCTTC
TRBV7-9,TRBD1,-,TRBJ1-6,CASSLETGRTSPLHF,TGTGCCAGCAGCTTAGAGACAGGGAGAACTTCACCCCTCCACTTT
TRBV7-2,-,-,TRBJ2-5,CASSFNMGAPETQYF,TGTGCCAGCAGCTTCAATATGGGAGCCCCCGAGACCCAGTACTTC
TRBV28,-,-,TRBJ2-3,CASSLFWGGLVFGDGGTDTQYF,TGTGCCAGCAGTTTATTTTGGGGAGGTTTGGTATTCGGGGACGGAGGCACAGATACGCAGTATTTT
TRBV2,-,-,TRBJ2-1,CASSGLAGPGGEQFF,TGTGCCAGCAGTGGCCTGGCGGGCCCCGGCGGTGAGCAGTTCTTC
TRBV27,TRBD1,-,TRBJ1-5,CASSSITGGYSNQPQHF,TGTGCCAGCAGTTCGATTACAGGGGGCTATAGTAATCAGCCCCAGCATTTT
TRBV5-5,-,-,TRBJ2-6,CASSLVFSGANVLTF,TGTGCCAGCAGCTTGGTATTCTCTGGGGCCAACGTCCTGACTTTC
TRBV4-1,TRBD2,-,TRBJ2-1,CASSQSAGLVPYNEQFF,TGCGCCAGCAGCCAGTCCGCCGGACTAGTTCCCTACAATGAGCAGTTCTTC
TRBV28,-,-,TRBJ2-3,CASSLTGTQDTQYF,TGTGCCAGCAGTCTCACAGGGACCCAGGATACGCAGTATTTT
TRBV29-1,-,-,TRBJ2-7,CSVAHSLAYEQYF,TGCAGCGTTGCTCACAGCCTTGCCTACGAGCAGTACTTC
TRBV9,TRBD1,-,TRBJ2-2,CASSRDRGQVGELFF,TGTGCCAGCAGCCGGGACAGGGGGCAGGTCGGGGAGCTGTTTTTT
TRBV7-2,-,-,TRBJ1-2,CASSLLGNYGYTF,TGTGCCAGCAGCTTATTAGGGAACTATGGCTACACCTTC
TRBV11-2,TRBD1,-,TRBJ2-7,CASSQLGTANEQYF,TGTGCCAGCAGCCAACTCGGGACAGCCAACGAGCAGTACTTC
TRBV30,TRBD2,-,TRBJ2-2,CACRGGTRNTGELFF,TGTGCCTGTAGAGGTGGGACTAGAAACACCGGGGAGCTGTTTTTT
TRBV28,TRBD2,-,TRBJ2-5,CASSLIPLREVETQYF,TGTGCCAGCAGTTTGATCCCCTTGCGGGAGGTCGAGACCCAGTACTTC
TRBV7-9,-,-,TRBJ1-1,CASSPFTGEAFF,TGTGCCAGCAGTCCCTTTACGGGTGAAGCTTTCTTT
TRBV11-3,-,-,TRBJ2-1,CASSRDQDSSLRNEQFF,TGTGCCAGCAGCCGGGACCAAGATTCTTCTTTACGCAATGAGCAGTTCTTC
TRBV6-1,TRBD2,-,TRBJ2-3,CASSERVLAGGVTDTQYF,TGTGCCAGCAGTGAAAGGGTACTAGCGGGAGGTGTCACAGATACGCAGTATTTT
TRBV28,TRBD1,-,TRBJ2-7,CASSSGQGYEQYF,TGTGCCAGCAGTAGCGGACAGGGCTACGAGCAGTACTTC
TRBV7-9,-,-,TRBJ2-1,CASSPRRGNEQFF,TGTGCCAGCAGCCCCCGCAGGGGCAATGAGCAGTTCTTC
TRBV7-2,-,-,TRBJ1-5,CASSVSENSNQPQHF,TGTGCCAGCAGCGTGTCGGAGAATAGCAATCAGCCCCAGCATTTT
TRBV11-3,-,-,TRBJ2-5,CASSLDGVGFGGLETQYF,TGTGCCAGCAGCTTAGATGGTGTTGGTTTCGGGGGGCTGGAGACCCAGTACTTC
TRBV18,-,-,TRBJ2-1,CASSPQSPGVRIF,TGTGCCAGCTCACCTCAGTCGCCAGGGGTTCGGATCTTC
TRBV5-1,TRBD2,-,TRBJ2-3,CASSLLAEGGADTQYF,TGCGCCAGCAGCTTACTAGCGGAGGGGGGCGCAGATACGCAGTATTTT
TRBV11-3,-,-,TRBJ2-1,CASSLASAGIYNEQFF,TGTGCCAGCAGCTTAGCTTCGGCGGGGATATACAATGAGCAGTTCTTC